This TCR beta chain was profiled in a study of glioma-infiltrating T cells after dendritic cell vaccination. About the research overall: Dendritic cell vaccination trial patients had either newly diagnosed or recurrent glioblastoma. Three intradermal dendritic cell vaccine injections were given every two weeks.

TCRB CDR3 was amplified from 2 ug genomic DNA or less. Here immunoSEQ multiplex PCR was the method, and the copy in TCRdb shows in-frame clones only, minus some. The table records tens of thousands of clones, roughly four fifths of them present only once. Study findings and constraints: The cohort had few patients with full blood and tumor sets.

To note about this clone: Its antigen is not known.

The V gene's germline CDR1 is SGHRS and CDR2 YFSETQ. This CDR3 has 18 residues. V lost 1 base, J lost 0 bases, and 5 bases stayed unmatched. This sample comprised blood, obtained before dendritic cell vaccination. This clonotype originated in a human donor with glioblastoma. The rearrangement links TRBV5-1 to TRBJ2-1, with 12 bases matching TRBD2. CDR3 sequence: CASSLLGLAGTSYNEQFF. The CDR3 DNA follows: TGCGCCAGCAGCTTGCTCGGACTAGCGGGGACCTCCTACAATGAGCAGTTCTTC.